This T cell receptor (beta chain) emerged from a study of T cells after yellow fever vaccination. Study information: Low-cell-number fractions were prepared with SMART-Seq v4 Ultra Low Input. Study results and caveats: Reappearance after the booster was observed for most primary-vaccination clones (96% CD4, roughly 90% CD8). Secondary responses were weaker yet peaked faster, day 5 versus 15.

Germline V CDR1 and CDR2: MNHEY, SVGAGI. Trimming cost V 5 bases and J 7 bases, with 17 bases left between them. The CDR3 runs 14 residues. This clonotype occurred a few times. The antigen remains unidentified. From the 5' RACE reads, TCRdb called clonotypes with MiXCR, one entry per CDR3 protein. The table has hundreds of thousands of distinct CDR3 sequences, approximately 15% seen once. This sample comprised PBMCs, obtained on the day of the yellow fever booster vaccination. The chain has TRBV6-5 and TRBJ2-5; D gene unclear. This receptor was taken from a man younger than 45 who received the YFV17D yellow fever vaccine. The CDR3 sequence is CASSNGFEKGTQYF. The CDR3, as DNA: TGTGCCAGCAGTAACGGGTTTGAGAAGGGGACCCAGTACTTC.